This TCR beta chain was retrieved from a study of blood T cells in healthy people across ages. As for the study in general: Roughly one uniquely barcoded beta molecule per two T cells was captured.

Then a second PCR, running roughly 6 to 11 cycles, was carried out with a sample-barcoded 5' primer and a J-beta primer mix. Unique molecular identifiers of 12 random nucleotides labeled each cDNA. TCRdb re-called the 5' RACE reads through MiXCR, storing one row per CDR3 protein. The top ten hold around 10% of the sample, which has about 1.6 million distinct CDR3 sequences, approximately 32% seen once. Concerning this clonotype itself: A much larger clone differs by one base, so this may be a read error.

CDR1 is MGHRA and CDR2 is YSYEKL in the germline V gene. With 0 bases removed from V and 0 bases from J, the gap between germline ends came to 12 bases. There are 16 residues in the CDR3. This chain connects TRBV4-1 to TRBJ2-7; either TRBD1 or TRBD2 may supply D (6 bases each). The TCR comes from a young woman in good health. The sequenced sample consisted of blood. The CDR3 nucleotides are TGCGCCAGCAGCCAAGAGTTGGGGGGCCTCTCCTACGAGCAGTACTTC. This encodes CASSQELGGLSYEQYF.